Given below is one T cell receptor (beta chain) in context. This clonotype was seen repeatedly, ten times or more. It has no known antigen specificity. Base-call qualities are not available, and no considerably larger clone is one nucleotide away. The method was RT-PCR. The reads were generated on an Illumina HiSeq 2500. Clones were called with MiXCR by TCRdb after fastp trimmed the public reads at Q25, and only in-frame beta chains were retained. Rows merge per CDR3 protein into single entries with the most common DNA and genes. This sample is represented by roughly 700,000 distinct CDR3 sequences; approximately 14% of them were singletons. Around 6.5% of the sample belongs to the ten largest clones. The data belong to a study of response to subunit inactivated influenza vaccine listed by TCRdb under 2018. Regarding the study in general: Deep quantitative T cell receptor repertoire profiling was used in the study to track responses to a trivalent subunit inactivated influenza vaccine. What the authors observed across the whole study: The authors suggested that each seasonal influenza vaccination may recruit only a limited number of new T cells.

The sequenced sample was PBMCs from blood, obtained around 14 days before vaccination. The receptor was isolated from a man aged 50-60 years who received an inactivated influenza vaccine. Donor details come from another sample of the same person, matched by shared clones.

CDR3 loop: CASSYVGDTQYF. The base sequence is TGTGCCAGCAGTTACGTAGGAGATACGCAGTATTTT. The chain uses TRBV6-2 or TRBV6-3 and TRBJ2-3; no confident D gene assignment can be made. From its cysteine to its phenylalanine, the CDR3 spans 12 amino acids. This entry keeps only the CDR3 DNA: 36 bases, framed from base 1. Between the V and J ends, shortened by 2 bases and 5 bases respectively, the junction contains 5 bases. The germline V gene encodes CDR1 MNHEY and CDR2 SVGEGT.